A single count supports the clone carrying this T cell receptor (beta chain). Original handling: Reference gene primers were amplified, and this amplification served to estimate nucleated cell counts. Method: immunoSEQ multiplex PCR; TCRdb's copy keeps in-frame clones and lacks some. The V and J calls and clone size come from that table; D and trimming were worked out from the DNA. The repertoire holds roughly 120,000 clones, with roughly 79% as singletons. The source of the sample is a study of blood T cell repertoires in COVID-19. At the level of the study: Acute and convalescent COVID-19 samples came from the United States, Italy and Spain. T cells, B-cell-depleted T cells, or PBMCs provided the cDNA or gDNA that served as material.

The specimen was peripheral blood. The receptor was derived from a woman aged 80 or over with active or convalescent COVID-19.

The CDR3: CSASVSSGSLYNEQFF. The CDR3 DNA reads TGCAGTGCTAGTGTCTCTAGCGGGAGCTTATACAATGAGCAGTTCTTC. This chain connects TRBV20-1 to TRBJ2-1, with 10 bases that match TRBD2. Trimming at V came to 3 bases and at J to 4 bases, leaving 9 bases not matched to a gene. The CDR3 extends over 16 amino acids. The germline V gene has CDR1 DFQATT and CDR2 SNEGSKA (reference sequence).